Each of the 10 T cell receptor beta chains below was sequenced from the same sample in a study of T cell responses to AZD1222 COVID-19 vaccine. TCRdb keeps only in-frame clones here, not all; method: immunoSEQ multiplex PCR. The sample lists about 110,000 clones; under 95% were seen once. The sequencing here drew on peripheral blood, taken on day 0 of AZD1222 vaccination. Every receptor here comes from an adult in good health.

This chain links TRBV12-3 or TRBV12-4 with TRBJ2-2; D uncertain. V lost 3 bases and J lost 7, with 9 bases in between. The CDR3 spans 13 residues. The CDR3 coding sequence is TGTGCCAGCAGTTTTAGGTCGGGCGGGGAGCTGTTTTTT. It yields the protein CASSFRSGGELFF.

CDR3 bases: TGCGCCAGCAGCTTGGCCGGGCAGGGGGCACCAGGGCAAGAGACCCAGTACTTC. This gives the protein CASSLAGQGAPGQETQYF. The gene calls are TRBV5-1 and TRBJ2-5, with 8 positions matching TRBD1. Per germline, CDR1 SGHRS and CDR2 YFSETQ. J was trimmed by 2 bases and V by 0 bases; bases with no gene match: 12. The CDR3 sequence is 18 residues long.

V usage is TRBV10-3 and J usage is TRBJ1-1; no reliable D call. There are 14 residues in the CDR3. V was cut by 0 bases and J by 4 bases, with 9 bases left in between. Germline V gene lookup returns CDR1 ENHRY and CDR2 SYGVKD. The CDR3 bases are TGTGCCATCAGTGAGTCAGGGAAAGGCACTGAAGCTTTCTTT. Translated, it gives CAISESGKGTEAFF.

V and J are TRBV7-9 and TRBJ2-3; D is unclear. Germline V gene sequence: CDR1 SEHNR, CDR2 FQNEAQ (reference sequence). V lost 5 bases to trimming and J lost 14 bases, with 14 bases between them. CDR3 length: 11 residues. This chain's CDR3 is CASSASKVRYF. The CDR3, as DNA: TGTGCCAGCAGCGCCTCCAAAGTTCGGTATTTT.

The chain is built from TRBV19 and TRBJ2-7; TRBD2 is a possible D gene (5 bases). This CDR3 region has 15 residues. CDR1 is LNHDA and CDR2 is SQIVND in the germline V gene (reference sequence). The V gene lost 4 bases and the J gene lost 0 bases, with 13 bases spanning the gap. The CDR3 region is CASSTPTGDSYEQYF. For the CDR3, the DNA is TGTGCCAGTAGTACCCCCACCGGGGACTCCTACGAGCAGTACTTC.

The genes are TRBV5-5 and TRBJ2-3; 11 bases are shared with TRBD2. The V gene end was trimmed by 2 bases and the J gene end by 3 bases; junction bases not matched to a gene: 5. Germline V gene sequence: CDR1 SGHKS, CDR2 YYEKEE (reference sequence). The CDR3 sequence is 16 residues long. The CDR3 DNA sequence: TGTGCCAGCAGCTTCATGGCTAGCGGGGGGACAGATACGCAGTATTTT. Translation: CASSFMASGGTDTQYF.

The chain carries TRBV27 and TRBJ2-1; 10 bases align to TRBD2. Unmatched junction bases numbered 3, after V lost 6 bases and J lost 4 bases. CDR3 size: 14 residues. Germline CDR1 is MNHEY and CDR2 is SMNVEV (reference sequence). In DNA form, the CDR3 reads TGTGCCAGCAGAACTAGCGGGAATTACAATGAGCAGTTCTTC. Amino acid sequence: CASRTSGNYNEQFF.

The rearrangement joins TRBV11-3 to TRBJ2-3; D unresolved. The CDR3 consists of 13 residues. The germline V and J ends were trimmed by 4 bases and 0 bases, with 5 bases remaining between them. The germline gives CDR1 SGHNT, CDR2 YENEEA. CDR3 DNA: TGTGCCAGCAGCTGGTCTAGCACAGATACGCAGTATTTT. Translation gives CASSWSSTDTQYF.

This chain joins TRBV6-6 and TRBJ2-7; 9 bases line up with TRBD2. The V gene's germline CDR1 is MNHNY and CDR2 SVGAGI (reference sequence). CDR3 length: 17 residues. Trimming took 5 bases from V and 6 from J; bases not matched to a gene: 17. CDR3 protein: CASSPGTSLTYSSEQYF. The CDR3 nucleotides read TGTGCCAGCAGTCCCGGGACTAGCCTGACCTACTCTAGCGAGCAGTACTTC.

The chain has TRBV5-1 and TRBJ1-2; the D gene is possibly TRBD1 (5 bases). The V gene's germline CDR1 is SGHRS and CDR2 YFSETQ. The CDR3 consists of 14 residues. V lost 0 bases and J lost 6, with 12 bases in between. CDR3 amino acids: CASSLVGRADGYTF. The DNA for the CDR3 is TGCGCCAGCAGCTTGGTAGGCAGGGCGGATGGCTACACCTTC.